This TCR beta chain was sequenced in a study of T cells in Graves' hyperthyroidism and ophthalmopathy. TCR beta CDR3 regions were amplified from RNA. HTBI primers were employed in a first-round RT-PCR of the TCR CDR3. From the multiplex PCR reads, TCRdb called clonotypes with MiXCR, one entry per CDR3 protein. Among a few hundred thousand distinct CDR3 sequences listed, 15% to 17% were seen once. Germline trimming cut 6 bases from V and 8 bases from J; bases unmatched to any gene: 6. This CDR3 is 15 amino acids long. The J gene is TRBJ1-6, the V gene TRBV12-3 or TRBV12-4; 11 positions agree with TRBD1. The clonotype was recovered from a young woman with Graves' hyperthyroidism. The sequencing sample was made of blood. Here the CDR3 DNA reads TGTGCCAGCAGACGAGGACAGGGGGCTCATTCACCCCTCCACTTT. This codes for CASRRGQGAHSPLHF.